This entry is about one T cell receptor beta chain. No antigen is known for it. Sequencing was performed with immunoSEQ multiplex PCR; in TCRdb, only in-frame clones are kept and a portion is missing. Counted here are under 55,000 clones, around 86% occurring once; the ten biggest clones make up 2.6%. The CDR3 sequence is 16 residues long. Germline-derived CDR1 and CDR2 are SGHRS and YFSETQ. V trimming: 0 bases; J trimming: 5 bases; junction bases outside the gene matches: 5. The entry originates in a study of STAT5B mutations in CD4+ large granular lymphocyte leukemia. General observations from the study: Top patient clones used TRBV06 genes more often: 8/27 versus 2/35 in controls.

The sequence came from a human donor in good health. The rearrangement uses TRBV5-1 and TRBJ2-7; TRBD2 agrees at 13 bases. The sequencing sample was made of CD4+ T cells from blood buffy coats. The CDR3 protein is CASSLGGGTSGNEQYF. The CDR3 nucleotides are TGCGCCAGCAGCTTGGGTGGAGGGACTAGCGGGAACGAGCAGTACTTC.